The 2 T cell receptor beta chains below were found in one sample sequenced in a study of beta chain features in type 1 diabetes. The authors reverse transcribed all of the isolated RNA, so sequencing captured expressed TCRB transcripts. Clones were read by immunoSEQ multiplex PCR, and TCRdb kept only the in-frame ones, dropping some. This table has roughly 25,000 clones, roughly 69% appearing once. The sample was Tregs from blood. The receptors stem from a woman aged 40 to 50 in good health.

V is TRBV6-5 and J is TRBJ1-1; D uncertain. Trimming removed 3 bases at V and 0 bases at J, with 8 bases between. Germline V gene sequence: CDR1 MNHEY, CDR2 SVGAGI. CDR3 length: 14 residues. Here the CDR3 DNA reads TGTGCCAGCAGTTATGAGAACCTGAACACTGAAGCTTTCTTT. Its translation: CASSYENLNTEAFF.

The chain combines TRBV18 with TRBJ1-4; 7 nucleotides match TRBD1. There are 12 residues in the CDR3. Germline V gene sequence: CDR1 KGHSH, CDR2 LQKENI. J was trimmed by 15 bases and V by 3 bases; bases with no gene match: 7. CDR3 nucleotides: TGTGCCAGCTCACCCCAGGGGGACCTTATGTTTTTT. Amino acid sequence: CASSPQGDLMFF. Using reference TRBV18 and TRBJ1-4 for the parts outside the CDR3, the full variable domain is NAGVMQNPRHLVRRRGQEARLRCSPMKGHSHVYWYRQLPEEGLKFMVYLQKENIIDESGMPKERFSAEFPKEGPSILRIQQVVRGDSAAYFCASSPQGDLMFFGSGTQLSVL.